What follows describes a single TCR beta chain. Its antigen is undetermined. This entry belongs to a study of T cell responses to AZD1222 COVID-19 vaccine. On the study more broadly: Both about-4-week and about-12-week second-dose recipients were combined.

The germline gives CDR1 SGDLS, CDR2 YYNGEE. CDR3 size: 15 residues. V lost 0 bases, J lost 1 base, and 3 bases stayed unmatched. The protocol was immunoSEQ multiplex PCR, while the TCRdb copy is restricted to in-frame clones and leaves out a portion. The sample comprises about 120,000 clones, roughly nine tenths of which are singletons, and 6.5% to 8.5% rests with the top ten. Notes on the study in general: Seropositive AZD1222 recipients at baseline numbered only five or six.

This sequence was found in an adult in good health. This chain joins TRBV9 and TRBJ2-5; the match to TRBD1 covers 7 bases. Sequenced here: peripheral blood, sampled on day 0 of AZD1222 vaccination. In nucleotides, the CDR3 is TGTGCCAGCAGCGTAGGAGGGACAGCCCAAGAGACCCAGTACTTC. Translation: CASSVGGTAQETQYF.